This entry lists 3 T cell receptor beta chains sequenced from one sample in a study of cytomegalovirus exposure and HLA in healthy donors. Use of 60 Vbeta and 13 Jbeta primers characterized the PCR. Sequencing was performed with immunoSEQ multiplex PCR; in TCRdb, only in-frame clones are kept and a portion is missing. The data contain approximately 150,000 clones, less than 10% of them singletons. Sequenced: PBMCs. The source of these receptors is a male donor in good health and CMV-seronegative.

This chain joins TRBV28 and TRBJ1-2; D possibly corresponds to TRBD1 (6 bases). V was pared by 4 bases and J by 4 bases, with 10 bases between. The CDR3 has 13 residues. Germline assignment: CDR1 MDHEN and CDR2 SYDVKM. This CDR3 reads CASSSYRVYGYTF. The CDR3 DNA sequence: TGTGCCAGCAGTTCCTACAGGGTCTATGGCTACACCTTC.

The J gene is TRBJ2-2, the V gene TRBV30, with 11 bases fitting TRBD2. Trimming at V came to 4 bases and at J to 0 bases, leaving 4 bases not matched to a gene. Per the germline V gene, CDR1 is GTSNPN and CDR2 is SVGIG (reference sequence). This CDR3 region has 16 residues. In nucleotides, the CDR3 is TGTGCCTGGACCCGGGGACTAGCGGCGAACACCGGGGAGCTGTTTTTT. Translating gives CAWTRGLAANTGELFF.

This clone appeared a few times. CDR3 coding DNA: TGTGCCAGCAGCGTACTTCTTGAATCGCCGGCTTTCTTT. Protein sequence: CASSVLLESPAFF. J is TRBJ1-1 and V is TRBV11-3; D is uncertain. CDR1 SGHNT and CDR2 YENEEA come from the germline V gene. The CDR3 runs to 13 residues. Between the trimmed V and J ends, which lost 5 bases and 11 bases, there was a span of 18 bases.